This TCR beta chain came from a study of blood T cell repertoires in COVID-19. Germline V gene lookup returns CDR1 SGHTA and CDR2 FQGNSA. The ends lost 4 bases at V and 2 bases at J; junction bases unmatched: 5. This CDR3 contains 15 residues. Some clones are missing from TCRdb's copy, which holds only in-frame ones; the method was immunoSEQ multiplex PCR. The table includes some 43,000 clones, around 81% detected once. The TCR was taken from a middle-aged man with active or convalescent COVID-19. Source material: peripheral blood. The V and J genes are TRBV7-2 and TRBJ2-1; TRBD1 agrees at 7 bases. The CDR3 DNA reads as TGTGCCAGCAGCTCCTACAGGGGCACCTACAATGAGCAGTTCTTC. It translates to CASSSYRGTYNEQFF.